The 29 T cell receptor beta chains below come from one sample, sequenced in a study of cytomegalovirus exposure and HLA in healthy donors. The PCR employed 60 Vbeta primers together with 13 Jbeta primers. Profiling relied on immunoSEQ multiplex PCR, and the TCRdb table lists in-frame clones only, not all of them. The data contain some 200,000 clones, roughly 80% of them singletons. The sequencing input was PBMCs. Receptors were obtained from a female donor in good health and CMV-seronegative.

In DNA form, the CDR3 reads TGTGCCAGCAGCTCACGGGGAAGCTCCTACGAGCAGTACTTC. Its protein is CASSSRGSSYEQYF. The chain recombines TRBV7-8 with TRBJ2-7; tentatively, D is TRBD2 (5 bases). The CDR3 runs to 14 residues. Germline V lookup: CDR1 SGHVS, CDR2 FQNEAQ. Deletions cut 4 bases from V and 0 bases from J, with 10 bases between.

Written as DNA, the CDR3 is TGTGCCAGCCGTAGCGGGAGCTCCTACAATGAGCAGTTCTTC. Amino acid sequence: CASRSGSSYNEQFF. This chain links TRBV5-8 with TRBJ2-1, with 9 positions matching TRBD2. Unmatched junction bases numbered 2, after V lost 7 bases and J lost 0 bases. The CDR3 length is 14 residues. From germline, CDR1 is SGHTS and CDR2 YDEGEE.

The V gene is TRBV28, the J gene TRBJ2-2; TRBD1 agrees at 7 bases. The length of the CDR3 is 14 residues. CDR1 is MDHEN and CDR2 is SYDVKM in the germline V gene. J gave up 7 bases and V 6 bases, and 8 bases lay outside the gene matches. The DNA for the CDR3 is TGTGCCAGCAGCCGACAGGGTCAAAGCGGGGAGCTGTTTTTT. Its translation: CASSRQGQSGELFF.

The V and J genes are TRBV7-2 and TRBJ1-2; 10 bases map to TRBD1. The CDR3 is made up of 13 amino acids. Unmatched junction bases numbered 3, after V lost 3 bases and J lost 8 bases. Germline CDR1 reads SGHTA; CDR2 reads FQGNSA. Here the CDR3 reads CASSLGQGQGYTF. CDR3 coding DNA: TGTGCCAGCAGCTTGGGACAGGGGCAGGGCTACACCTTC.

The V and J genes are TRBV13 and TRBJ2-3; the D gene is possibly TRBD2 (7 bases). This CDR3 is built from 16 residues. V was clipped by 5 bases and J by 3 bases, with 18 bases between them. CDR1 is PRHDT, CDR2 FYEKMQ, per germline (reference sequence). Here the CDR3 DNA reads TGTGCCAGCAGCACCCCCCCCGGGGGGCAAACAGATACGCAGTATTTT. Encoded protein: CASSTPPGGQTDTQYF.

The chain links TRBV5-1 to TRBJ2-1; perhaps TRBD2 as D (5 bases). Trimming took 0 bases from V and 5 from J, leaving 18 bases between them. The CDR3 extends over 17 amino acids. Germline loops: CDR1 SGHRS, CDR2 YFSETQ. The CDR3 coding sequence is TGCGCCAGCAGCTTGGTAACAGTGGGAGCTAAGAACAATGAGCAGTTCTTC. Protein: CASSLVTVGAKNNEQFF.

The chain combines TRBV13 with TRBJ1-3; 7 bases align to TRBD1. CDR3 size: 14 residues. Trimming cost V 3 bases and J 2 bases; bases outside gene matches: 1. The germline gives CDR1 PRHDT, CDR2 FYEKMQ (reference sequence). DNA of the CDR3: TGTGCCAGCAGCTTTGGGACAGCTGGAAACACCATATATTTT. Protein product: CASSFGTAGNTIYF.

This clone was recorded a few times. The chain recombines TRBV6-1 with TRBJ2-7; the D gene is possibly TRBD1 (5 bases). This CDR3 spans 15 amino acids. Deletions cut 5 bases from V and 2 bases from J, with 16 bases between. Germline V gene lookup returns CDR1 MNHNS and CDR2 SASEGT. The CDR3 DNA follows: TGTGCCAGCAGTTTTTCACAGGAAACTCCCTACGAGCAGTACTTC. This sequence encodes CASSFSQETPYEQYF.

The V and J genes are TRBV28 and TRBJ2-5; tentatively, D is TRBD1 (6 bases). Germline loops: CDR1 MDHEN, CDR2 SYDVKM. The CDR3 extends over 14 amino acids. The germline V and J ends were trimmed by 5 bases and 1 base, with 11 bases remaining between them. CDR3 in DNA: TGTGCCAGCAGTAACGGGACACCCCAAGAGACCCAGTACTTC. It encodes CASSNGTPQETQYF.

The J gene is TRBJ2-1, the V gene TRBV7-2; weak D call: TRBD2 (5 bases). Trimming pared 2 bases from V and 8 bases from J, leaving 16 bases between. Germline lookup yields CDR1 SGHTA and CDR2 FQGNSA. The CDR3 length is 15 residues. This CDR3 reads CASSLSSLVDYEQFF. In nucleotides, the CDR3 is TGTGCCAGCAGCTTATCCTCACTAGTCGACTATGAGCAGTTCTTC.

The V gene is TRBV6-5, the J gene TRBJ2-2; the D is unclear. The CDR3 has 11 residues. V gave up 4 bases and J gave up 7 bases, with 4 bases separating them. The V gene's germline CDR1 is MNHEY and CDR2 SVGAGI. Written as DNA, the CDR3 is TGTGCCAGCAGTTCGAGCGGGGAGCTGTTTTTT. Translated: CASSSSGELFF.

This chain joins TRBV19 and TRBJ1-1, with a tentative D call TRBD1 (5 bases). Between the trimmed V and J ends, which lost 1 base and 6 bases, there was a span of 6 bases. Per the germline V gene, CDR1 is LNHDA and CDR2 is SQIVND (reference sequence). There are 12 residues in the CDR3. CDR3 DNA: TGTGCCAGTAGTATAGGGGGGGCTGAAGCTTTCTTT. Translating gives CASSIGGAEAFF.

CDR3: CASSLVSSTDTQYF. For the CDR3, the DNA is TGTGCCAGCAGCTTAGTCTCTAGCACAGATACGCAGTATTTT. The genes are TRBV11-3 and TRBJ2-3; the D is unclear. The CDR3 runs to 14 residues. The ends were cut back, 1 base at V and 0 bases at J, with 5 bases in the middle. Germline V gene data show CDR1 as SGHNT and CDR2 as YENEEA.

This clone was recorded once. The chain joins TRBV9 to TRBJ1-1; possibly TRBD1 for D (6 bases). Trimming shortened V by 0 bases and J by 2 bases, and 11 bases separated the two germline ends. CDR3 length equals 15 residues. CDR1 is SGDLS and CDR2 is YYNGEE in the germline V gene. This CDR3 reads CASSVEGHGNTEAFF. DNA of the CDR3: TGTGCCAGCAGCGTAGAGGGACACGGTAACACTGAAGCTTTCTTT.

The V call is TRBV5-5, the J call TRBJ2-1; 9 bases are a match to TRBD2. The trim removed 2 bases at V and 0 bases at J, leaving 3 bases unmatched. Germline assignment: CDR1 SGHKS and CDR2 YYEKEE (reference sequence). The CDR3 length is 16 residues. CDR3 sequence: CASSFTLAGSYNEQFF. The CDR3 coding sequence is TGTGCCAGCAGCTTCACACTAGCGGGCTCCTACAATGAGCAGTTCTTC.

The gene calls are TRBV7-9 and TRBJ1-5, with TRBD1 identical over 8 bases. The germline V gene has CDR1 SEHNR and CDR2 FQNEAQ (reference sequence). V lost 6 bases to trimming and J lost 1 base; unmatched junction nucleotides: 5. The CDR3 runs to 15 residues. The CDR3 nucleotides read TGTGCCAGCAGTTCACAGGGGGGGAGCAATCAGCCCCAGCATTTT. As protein: CASSSQGGSNQPQHF.

V and J are TRBV5-4 and TRBJ1-1; TRBD1 matches at 9 bases. The CDR3 runs 17 residues. Trimming at V came to 4 bases and at J to 1 base, leaving 11 bases not matched to a gene. Germline CDR1 SGHNT, CDR2 YYREEE (reference sequence). In DNA, the CDR3 is TGTGCCAGCAGCCGAACGATTATACAGGGGGCGAACACTGAAGCTTTCTTT. It is translated as CASSRTIIQGANTEAFF.

The rearrangement links TRBV25-1 to TRBJ2-1; 7 nucleotides agree with TRBD2. Germline CDR1 MGHDK, CDR2 SYGVNS. This CDR3 contains 16 residues. Trimming took 6 bases from V and 0 from J; bases not matched to a gene: 8. CDR3 amino acids: CASSLEGGSSYNEQFF. For the CDR3, the DNA is TGTGCCAGCAGCCTCGAAGGCGGGAGCTCCTACAATGAGCAGTTCTTC.

This clone appeared a few times. The J gene is TRBJ2-1, the V gene TRBV23-1; 8 bases match TRBD2. TRBV23-1 is treated as an ORF (open reading frame) with a function not yet certain. J gave up 4 bases and V 9 bases, and 23 bases lay outside the gene matches. CDR3 length: 19 amino acids. The chain's CDR3 is CASKPGGLALVSWYNEQFF. CDR3 sequence (DNA): TGCGCCAGTAAACCCGGTGGACTAGCTCTCGTTTCGTGGTACAATGAGCAGTTCTTC.

CDR3 in amino acids: CASSGQGSNTEAFF. In DNA form, the CDR3 reads TGCGCCAGCAGCGGGCAGGGTTCGAACACTGAAGCTTTCTTT. V gene TRBV5-1 combines with J gene TRBJ1-1; D might be TRBD1 (5 bases). This CDR3 has 14 residues. V was pared by 4 bases and J by 1 base, with 11 bases between. In germline, CDR1 is SGHRS, CDR2 YFSETQ.

The J gene is TRBJ2-1, the V gene TRBV28; 11 bases fit TRBD2. Looked up from germline, CDR1 is MDHEN and CDR2 is SYDVKM. V lost 2 bases to trimming and J lost 9 bases; unmatched junction nucleotides: 3. CDR3 length equals 14 residues. CDR3 sequence reads: CASSLTSGGLEQFF. The CDR3 DNA follows: TGTGCCAGCAGTTTAACTAGCGGGGGCCTTGAGCAGTTCTTC.

J is TRBJ2-3 and V is TRBV2, with D maybe TRBD1 (6 bases). The CDR3 has 17 residues. CDR1 SNHLY and CDR2 FYNNEI come from the germline V gene. The V gene lost 0 bases and the J gene lost 0 bases, with 13 bases spanning the gap. CDR3 sequence reads: CASSEASTGPSTDTQYF. CDR3 DNA: TGTGCCAGCAGTGAAGCTTCGACAGGCCCTAGCACAGATACGCAGTATTTT. The entire variable domain, with the rest obtained from reference TRBV2 and TRBJ2-3, is as follows: EPEVTQTPSHQVTQMGQEVILRCVPISNHLYFYWYRQILGQKVEFLVSFYNNEISEKSEIFDDQFSVERPDGSNFTLKIRSTKLEDSAMYFCASSEASTGPSTDTQYFGPGTRLTVL.

V is TRBV6-5 and J is TRBJ2-7; 8 bases map to TRBD1. Germline CDR1 reads MNHEY; CDR2 reads SVGAGI. Trimming took 5 bases from V and 0 from J; bases not matched to a gene: 6. This CDR3 is built from 15 residues. The CDR3 loop reads CASSRQGKTSYEQYF. DNA for the CDR3: TGTGCCAGCAGTAGACAGGGGAAAACCTCCTACGAGCAGTACTTC.

The chain joins TRBV28 to TRBJ1-1, with D hard to call. The CDR3 runs 11 residues. Looked up from germline, CDR1 is MDHEN and CDR2 is SYDVKM. V lost 10 bases and J lost 0, with 6 bases in between. The CDR3 region has the DNA TGTGCCACTGCAGTGAACACTGAAGCTTTCTTT. Its translation: CATAVNTEAFF.

For this clone: One junction end does not reproduce the germline sequence, and a read error may be involved. The V gene is TRBV7-7, the J gene TRBJ2-4; 7 nucleotides line up with TRBD2. The CDR3 runs to 13 residues. The germline CDR1 and CDR2 sequences are SSHAT and FNYEAQ (reference sequence). The CDR3 bases are TGTGCTAGCAGCCCGGGGGGATCTGACATTCAGTACTTC. Its protein product is CASSPGGSDIQYF.

The CDR3 loop reads CASRVAGIYEQYF. The CDR3 bases are TGTGCCAGCAGAGTAGCGGGAATTTACGAGCAGTACTTC. This chain uses TRBV28 with TRBJ2-7; 8 bases align to TRBD2. There are 13 residues in the CDR3. The V gene end was trimmed by 6 bases and the J gene end by 4 bases; junction bases not matched to a gene: 5. Germline V gene data show CDR1 as MDHEN and CDR2 as SYDVKM. Together with reference TRBV28 and TRBJ2-7, the CDR3 gives the full variable domain: DVKVTQSSRYLVKRTGEKVFLECVQDMDHENMFWYRQDPGLGLRLIYFSYDVKMKEKGDIPEGYSVSREKKERFSLILESASTNQTSMYLCASRVAGIYEQYFGPGTRLTVT.

DNA for the CDR3: TGTGCCATCAGTGGTGGAGTCTACGAGCAGTACTTC. It encodes CAISGGVYEQYF. The chain combines TRBV10-3 with TRBJ2-7, with D unresolved. This CDR3 has 12 residues. Trimming cost V 4 bases and J 3 bases, with 7 bases left between them. Germline CDR1 and CDR2: ENHRY and SYGVKD.

The rearrangement links TRBV9 to TRBJ1-5, with 8 nucleotides matching TRBD1. V trimming: 0 bases; J trimming: 4 bases; junction bases outside the gene matches: 3. Germline CDR1 is SGDLS and CDR2 is YYNGEE. CDR3 length: 15 residues. DNA for the CDR3: TGTGCCAGCAGCGTAGATGGACAGGGTAATCAGCCCCAGCATTTT. Amino acid sequence: CASSVDGQGNQPQHF.

In nucleotides, the CDR3 is TGTGCCACCAGCAGGAACCCCGGGACAGGGAGCTCCTACGAGCAGTACTTC. The encoded protein is CATSRNPGTGSSYEQYF. V is TRBV15 and J is TRBJ2-7, with TRBD1 identical over 9 bases. The CDR3 has 17 residues. With V trimmed by 3 bases and J by 0 bases, 9 bases remained unmatched. Germline V gene lookup returns CDR1 LNHNV and CDR2 YYDKDF (reference sequence). Variable domain in full (rest from reference TRBV15 and TRBJ2-7): DAMVIQNPRYQVTQFGKPVTLSCSQTLNHNVMYWYQQKSSQAPKLLFHYYDKDFNNEADTPDNFQSRRPNTSFCFLDIRSPGLGDTAMYLCATSRNPGTGSSYEQYFGPGTRLTVT.